The 23 T cell receptor beta chains below all came from one sample that was sequenced in a study of human T cells and chemical hapten exposure. TCRdb independently ran MiXCR on the RACE reads; one entry per CDR3 protein. The data contain around 380,000 distinct CDR3 sequences, roughly 4.8% of them seen just once; the ten biggest clones take up 2% to 2.5%. Regarding time point: patch test 1, 2 weeks after DPC sensitization. Regarding treatment: therapeutic diphenylcyclopropenone sensitization with weekly scalp DPC. The specimen comprised whole blood, sampled in connection with sensitization to the hapten diphenylcyclopropenone (DPC). The receptor set was obtained from a woman aged 45 to 65 with alopecia areata. Some clones in this sample may be carry-over from other donors' samples.

This clonotype was seen many times. The chain is built from TRBV28 and TRBJ2-6; the match to TRBD2 covers 7 bases. This CDR3 contains 13 residues. Per germline, CDR1 MDHEN and CDR2 SYDVKM. V was pared by 5 bases and J by 8 bases, with 3 bases of the junction left unmatched. CDR3 sequence reads: CASSPGGSNVLTF. The CDR3 DNA follows: TGTGCCAGCAGTCCCGGGGGGTCCAACGTCCTGACTTTC.

This clonotype was seen ten or more times. The DNA is omitted, as the CDR3 cannot be located on it reliably, and the CDR3 follows TCRdb's listing. V gene TRBV27 combines with J gene TRBJ2-3; the table assigns TRBD2, which was not confirmed against the DNA. CDR1 and CDR2 from the germline V gene are MNHEY and SMNVEV (reference sequence). Termini included, the CDR3 measures 16 amino acids. CDR3 in amino acids: CVPACVVEGVTDTQYF.

This clonotype was found many times. The chain recombines TRBV10-3 with TRBJ2-7; no clear D gene. Trimming removed 3 bases from V and 2 bases from J, with 11 bases in between. CDR3 length equals 14 residues. Germline CDR1 reads ENHRY; CDR2 reads SYGVKD. This CDR3 reads CAISDRAITYEQYF. The CDR3 DNA reads as TGTGCCATCAGTGATAGGGCTATCACCTACGAGCAGTACTTC.

This clonotype was counted many times. The rearrangement joins TRBV7-9 to TRBJ1-1; D ambiguous. Germline CDR1 reads SEHNR; CDR2 reads FQNEAQ (reference sequence). The CDR3 spans 13 residues. Trimming removed 4 bases at V and 4 bases at J, with 10 bases between. In DNA, the CDR3 is TGTGCCAGCAGCTCGGGGTCCCCCACTGAAGCTTTCTTT. Amino acid sequence: CASSSGSPTEAFF. Supplemented by reference TRBV7-9 and TRBJ1-1, the full variable domain reads DTGVSQNPRHKITKRGQNVTFRCDPISEHNRLYWYRQTLGQGPEFLTYFQNEAQLEKSRLLSDRFSAERPKGSFSTLEIQRTEQGDSAMYLCASSSGSPTEAFFGQGTRLTVV.

This clonotype was observed a handful of times. The V gene is TRBV6-6, the J gene TRBJ1-4; maybe TRBD1 (6 bases). The germline V and J ends were trimmed by 6 bases and 0 bases, with 14 bases remaining between them. This CDR3 spans 16 amino acids. The germline V gene encodes CDR1 MNHNY and CDR2 SVGAGI (reference sequence). CDR3 amino acids: CASSMTGLATNEKLFF. The CDR3 coding sequence is TGTGCCAGCAGCATGACAGGACTTGCAACTAATGAAAAACTGTTTTTT.

A word on this clonotype: Given a much more abundant clone one base away, this may be a read error. The chain employs TRBV6-1 and TRBJ1-3; TRBD1 might be the D (6 bases). The CDR3 covers 13 residues. Between the trimmed V and J ends, which lost 8 bases and 1 base, there was a span of 9 bases. The germline gives CDR1 MNHNS, CDR2 SASEGT. The CDR3 spells CASAGTSGNTIYF. DNA for the CDR3: TGTGCCAGCGCCGGGACATCTGGAAACACCATATATTTT.

There are many counts of this clonotype. The CDR3 DNA reads as TGCAGCGTGGGGCGACTAGCGGGAATTAAAGAGACCCAGTACTTC. Its protein is CSVGRLAGIKETQYF. This sequence joins TRBV29-1 and TRBJ2-5; 11 bases align to TRBD2. This CDR3 has 15 residues. V dropped 6 bases and J dropped 3; count of bases not matched to a gene: 9. Germline V gene sequence: CDR1 SQVTM, CDR2 ANQGSEA.

The chain couples TRBV6-6 to TRBJ2-3; TRBD2 aligns across 7 bases. V gave up 7 bases and J gave up 6 bases; unmatched junction bases: 10. This CDR3 is 14 amino acids long. Germline-derived CDR1 and CDR2 are MNHNY and SVGAGI (reference sequence). For the CDR3, the DNA is TGTGCCAGCACCCCACCGGGGGGTTGGGATACGCAGTATTTT. Protein: CASTPPGGWDTQYF.

In its sample, this clonotype was seen a few times. The chain joins TRBV2 to TRBJ1-6; unclear D gene. With 8 bases removed from V and 12 bases from J, the gap between germline ends came to 8 bases. The CDR3 has 10 residues. In germline, CDR1 is SNHLY, CDR2 FYNNEI. The CDR3 is CASAGEPLHF. CDR3 bases: TGTGCCAGCGCGGGAGAACCCCTCCACTTT.

The chain joins TRBV6-6 to TRBJ2-7; 10 bases are shared with TRBD2. The junction had 2 bases not matched to a gene; V was cut back by 1 base and J by 5 bases. The CDR3 is 14 amino acids. Germline V CDR1 and CDR2: MNHNY, SVGAGI (reference sequence). The CDR3 reads CASSYFLAGDEQYF. For the CDR3, the DNA is TGTGCCAGCAGTTACTTTCTAGCGGGAGACGAGCAGTACTTC.

This clonotype appeared many times. This rearrangement joins TRBV12-3 or TRBV12-4 to TRBJ2-4, with D possibly TRBD1 on 5 matching bases. Trimming removed 2 bases from V and 8 bases from J, with 10 bases in between. The CDR3 has 13 residues. The CDR3, as DNA: TGTGCCAGCAGTTTACTGGTACAGGACATTCAGTACTTC. This codes for CASSLLVQDIQYF.

This clonotype was recorded at least ten times. V and J are TRBV6-2 or TRBV6-3 and TRBJ2-2, with D unresolved. The V gene's germline CDR1 is MNHEY and CDR2 SVGEGT. V lost 2 bases and J 3 bases, leaving 7 bases between the germline ends. The length of the CDR3 is 14 residues. The CDR3 DNA sequence: TGTGCCAGCAGTTACCCTCACTACACCGGGGAGCTGTTTTTT. This codes for CASSYPHYTGELFF.

This clonotype was counted at least ten times. CDR3 sequence (DNA): TGTGCCATCAGTGTAGTCGGGGAAACTGAAGCTTTCTTT. This encodes CAISVVGETEAFF. V usage is TRBV10-3 and J usage is TRBJ1-1; D unclear. From germline, CDR1 is ENHRY and CDR2 SYGVKD. V lost 4 bases to trimming and J lost 5 bases, with 11 bases between them. The CDR3 length is 13 residues.

This chain links TRBV6-2 or TRBV6-3 with TRBJ1-1; 8 bases agree with TRBD1. Losses at the gene ends were 7 bases for V and 3 bases for J; bases not matched to a gene: 28. Germline loops: CDR1 MNHEY, CDR2 SVGEGT. CDR3 length equals 21 residues. CDR3 in amino acids: CASTPLMIPLDRDRPDTEAFF. The CDR3 bases are TGTGCCAGCACGCCTCTCATGATACCGTTGGATCGGGACAGGCCGGACACTGAAGCTTTCTTT.

Many counts were recorded for this clonotype. The chain has TRBV5-6 and TRBJ1-6; perhaps TRBD1 as D (5 bases). The CDR3 is made up of 14 amino acids. V was pared by 0 bases and J by 7 bases, with 8 bases between. The germline gives CDR1 SGHDT, CDR2 YYEEEE. CDR3 loop: CASSLAGTNSPLHF. The DNA for the CDR3 is TGTGCCAGCAGCTTGGCAGGGACCAATTCACCCCTCCACTTT. The entire variable domain, with the rest obtained from reference TRBV5-6 and TRBJ1-6, is as follows: DAGVTQSPTHLIKTRGQQVTLRCSPKSGHDTVSWYQQALGQGPQFIFQYYEEEERQRGNFPDRFSGHQFPNYSSELNVNALLLGDSALYLCASSLAGTNSPLHFGNGTRLTVT.

This chain joins TRBV28 and TRBJ2-7, with TRBD1 identical over 8 bases. The CDR3 covers 15 residues. Germline CDR1 reads MDHEN; CDR2 reads SYDVKM. J lost 2 bases, V lost 3 bases, and 6 bases had no gene match. The CDR3 coding sequence is TGTGCCAGCAGTTTTCGGGACAGGCTTACCTACGAGCAGTACTTC. Residues: CASSFRDRLTYEQYF.

There are a few counts of this clonotype. V gene TRBV25-1 combines with J gene TRBJ1-6, with 9 bases matching TRBD1. The CDR3 covers 13 residues. The germline V gene has CDR1 MGHDK and CDR2 SYGVNS. V lost 8 bases and J lost 14; bases outside the gene matches: 10. The CDR3 DNA follows: TGTGCCAGCCAGACCGGACAGGGGAGGACCCTCCACTTT. This encodes CASQTGQGRTLHF.

This clonotype was seen a handful of times. The rearrangement joins TRBV12-3 or TRBV12-4 to TRBJ2-3; D not certain. The CDR3 has 14 residues. Between the trimmed V and J ends, which lost 3 bases and 2 bases, there was a span of 9 bases. The CDR3 coding sequence is TGTGCCAGCAGTTTCGGTCGGTACACAGATACGCAGTATTTT. Protein product: CASSFGRYTDTQYF.

This clonotype was detected many times. The chain links TRBV18 to TRBJ2-7; weak D call: TRBD1 (6 bases). This CDR3 is built from 14 residues. The V end was cut by 3 bases, the J end by 2 bases, with 11 bases between. The V gene's germline CDR1 is KGHSH and CDR2 LQKENI. The CDR3 nucleotides read TGTGCCAGCTCACCTGCCGGGACAACCTACGAGCAGTACTTC. It codes for CASSPAGTTYEQYF.

This clonotype was observed many times. The chain recombines TRBV12-3 or TRBV12-4 with TRBJ2-7; D may be TRBD1 or TRBD2 (5 bases each). V lost 7 bases to trimming and J lost 7 bases, with 26 bases between them. The CDR3 extends over 16 amino acids. The CDR3 DNA reads TGTGCCAGCATCCCCCCGGGACGACTTAGCGTGGGGGAGCAGTACTTC. Amino acids: CASIPPGRLSVGEQYF.

The chain employs TRBV27 and TRBJ1-2; the D is unclear. This CDR3 has 12 amino acids. The ends were cut back, 3 bases at V and 8 bases at J, with 10 bases in the middle. Germline CDR1 MNHEY, CDR2 SMNVEV (reference sequence). This chain's CDR3 is CASSFPGEGYTF. For the CDR3, the DNA is TGTGCCAGCAGTTTTCCGGGAGAAGGCTACACCTTC.

This clonotype came up many times. V and J are TRBV6-6 and TRBJ2-1; D gene uncertain. The V gene's germline CDR1 is MNHNY and CDR2 SVGAGI (reference sequence). The V gene lost 0 bases and the J gene lost 1 base, with 7 bases spanning the gap. The CDR3 consists of 15 residues. CDR3 nucleotides: TGTGCCAGCAGTTACTCAGGGAAATCCTACAATGAGCAGTTCTTC. This translates into CASSYSGKSYNEQFF.

The table lists this clonotype with many counts. The chain links TRBV3-1 to TRBJ1-1; weak D call: TRBD1 (6 bases). Trimming took off 1 base at V and 4 bases at J, with 13 bases between the two ends. The CDR3 has 15 amino acids. CDR1 LGHDT and CDR2 YNNKEL come from the germline V gene (reference sequence). The CDR3 DNA is TGTGCCAGCAGCCAAGGCCAGGGGCCGAGCACTGAAGCTTTCTTT. It is translated as CASSQGQGPSTEAFF.